The rows below give T cell receptor beta chains drawn from one sample of a study of cytomegalovirus exposure and HLA in healthy donors. Measured with immunoSEQ multiplex PCR; TCRdb has only the in-frame clones, and not every one. The top ten clones hold over 3% of a sample with more than 110,000 clones, 70% to 80% of them seen once. Sequencing was performed on PBMCs. The receptors here all came from a female donor in good health and CMV-seronegative. The CDR3 runs from the conserved cysteine through the conserved F or W. A D gene is named only where the DNA matches it firmly.

DNA: TGCGCCAGCAGCTTGGGGCACACAGATACGCAGTATTTT
CDR3: CASSLGHTDTQYF
J: TRBJ2-3
D: -
V: TRBV5-1
length: 13

DNA: TGTGCCAGCAGGTACCCTAGCGGGGGGAGCTCCTACGAGCAGTACTTC
CDR3: CASRYPSGGSSYEQYF
J: TRBJ2-7
D: TRBD2
V: TRBV2
length: 16

DNA: TGTGCCAGCACCCCCTGTGATCAGGGAAGCAATCAGCCCCAGCATTTT
CDR3: CASTPCDQGSNQPQHF
J: TRBJ1-5
D: -
V: TRBV6-4
length: 16

DNA: TGTGCCAGCTTTGGGACAGAGTATAATTCACCCCTCCACTTT
CDR3: CASFGTEYNSPLHF
J: TRBJ1-6
D: TRBD1
V: TRBV28
length: 14

DNA: TGTGCCAGCAGATATACAGGGGACTACGAGCAGTACTTC
CDR3: CASRYTGDYEQYF
J: TRBJ2-7
D: TRBD1
V: TRBV2
length: 13

DNA: TGTGCCTGGAGTCGCTCCAGGGACTACGAGACCCAGTACTTC
CDR3: CAWSRSRDYETQYF
J: TRBJ2-5
D: TRBD2
V: TRBV30
length: 14

DNA: TGTGCCAGCAGTTACGGTCAGGGAACAGATACGCAGTATTTT
CDR3: CASSYGQGTDTQYF
J: TRBJ2-3
D: -
V: TRBV6-5
length: 14

DNA: TGTGCCAGTAGTATAGGACTAGCGGGGGGGGACGAGCAGTTCTTC
CDR3: CASSIGLAGGDEQFF
J: TRBJ2-1
D: TRBD2
V: TRBV19
length: 15

DNA: TGTGCCAGCAGTCGGGGGGACACTGAAGCTTTCTTT
CDR3: CASSRGDTEAFF
J: TRBJ1-1
D: -
V: TRBV6-1
length: 12

DNA: TGTGCCAGCAGCAAAGCGGGGGCGGTTCAGGGTCCGTATTTT
CDR3: CASSKAGAVQGPYF
J: TRBJ2-3
D: TRBD2
V: TRBV7-2
length: 14

DNA: TGTGCCAGCAGCTTCGCGGGGACCGTCACTGCCTACGAGCAGTACTTC
CDR3: CASSFAGTVTAYEQYF
J: TRBJ2-7
D: -
V: TRBV7-9
length: 16

DNA: TGTGCCAGCAGCCACAGGGGTCCTAACACTGAAGCTTTCTTT
CDR3: CASSHRGPNTEAFF
J: TRBJ1-1
D: -
V: TRBV21-1
length: 14